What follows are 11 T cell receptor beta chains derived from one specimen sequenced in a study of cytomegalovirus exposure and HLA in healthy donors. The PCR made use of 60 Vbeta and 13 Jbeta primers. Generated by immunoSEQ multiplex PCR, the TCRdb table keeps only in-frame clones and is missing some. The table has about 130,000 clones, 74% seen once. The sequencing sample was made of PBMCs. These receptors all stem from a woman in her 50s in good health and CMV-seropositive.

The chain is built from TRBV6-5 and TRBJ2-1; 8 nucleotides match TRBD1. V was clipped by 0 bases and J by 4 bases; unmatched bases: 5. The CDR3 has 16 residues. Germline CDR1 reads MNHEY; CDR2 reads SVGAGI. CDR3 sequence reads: CASSYSTGAGYNEQFF. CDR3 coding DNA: TGTGCCAGCAGTTACTCGACAGGGGCGGGGTACAATGAGCAGTTCTTC.

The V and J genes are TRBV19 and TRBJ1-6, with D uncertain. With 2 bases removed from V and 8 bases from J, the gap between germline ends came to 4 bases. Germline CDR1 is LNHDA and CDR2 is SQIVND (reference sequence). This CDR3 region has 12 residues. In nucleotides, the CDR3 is TGTGCCAGTAGTATAACGGATTCACCCCTCCACTTT. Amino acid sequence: CASSITDSPLHF.

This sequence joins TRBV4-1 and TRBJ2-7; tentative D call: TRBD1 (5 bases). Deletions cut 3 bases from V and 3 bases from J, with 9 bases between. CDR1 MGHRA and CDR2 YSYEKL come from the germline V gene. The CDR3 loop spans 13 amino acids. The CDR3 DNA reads TGCGCCAGCAGCCATACTCAGGGCTACGAGCAGTACTTC. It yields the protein CASSHTQGYEQYF.

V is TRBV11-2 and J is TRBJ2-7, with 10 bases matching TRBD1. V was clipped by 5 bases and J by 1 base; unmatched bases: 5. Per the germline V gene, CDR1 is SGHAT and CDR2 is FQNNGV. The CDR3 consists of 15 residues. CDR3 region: CASSAGTGVSYEQYF. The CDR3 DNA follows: TGTGCCAGCAGCGCCGGGACAGGGGTGTCCTACGAGCAGTACTTC.

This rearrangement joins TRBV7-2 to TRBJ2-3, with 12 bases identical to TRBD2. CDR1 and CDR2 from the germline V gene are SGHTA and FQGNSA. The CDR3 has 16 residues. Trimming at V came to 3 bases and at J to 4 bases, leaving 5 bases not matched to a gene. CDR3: CASSFRLAGAPDTQYF. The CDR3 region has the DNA TGTGCCAGCAGCTTCCGACTAGCGGGGGCCCCAGATACGCAGTATTTT.

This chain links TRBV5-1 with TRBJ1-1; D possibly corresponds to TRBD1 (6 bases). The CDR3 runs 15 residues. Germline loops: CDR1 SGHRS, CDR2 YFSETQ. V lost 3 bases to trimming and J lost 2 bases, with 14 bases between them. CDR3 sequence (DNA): TGCGCCAGCAGCTATACACAGGGTACAAACACTGAAGCTTTCTTT. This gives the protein CASSYTQGTNTEAFF.

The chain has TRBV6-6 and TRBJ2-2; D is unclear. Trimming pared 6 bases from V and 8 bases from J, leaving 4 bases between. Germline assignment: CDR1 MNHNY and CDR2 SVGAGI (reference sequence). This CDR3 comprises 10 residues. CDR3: CASSKGELFF. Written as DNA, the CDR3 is TGTGCCAGCAGCAAAGGGGAGCTGTTTTTT.

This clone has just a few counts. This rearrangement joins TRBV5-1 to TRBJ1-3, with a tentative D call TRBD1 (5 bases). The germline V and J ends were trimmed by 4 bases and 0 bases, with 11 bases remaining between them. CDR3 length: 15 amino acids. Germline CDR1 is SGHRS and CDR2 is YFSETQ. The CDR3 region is CASSLGGVSGNTIYF. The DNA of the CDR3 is TGCGCCAGCAGCCTTGGGGGGGTCTCTGGAAACACCATATATTTT.

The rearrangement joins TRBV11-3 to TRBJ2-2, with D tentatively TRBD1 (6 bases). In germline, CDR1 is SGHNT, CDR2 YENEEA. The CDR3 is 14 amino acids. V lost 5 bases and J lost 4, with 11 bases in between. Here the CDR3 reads CASSPNRVTGELFF. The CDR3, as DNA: TGTGCCAGCAGCCCAAACAGGGTCACCGGGGAGCTGTTTTTT. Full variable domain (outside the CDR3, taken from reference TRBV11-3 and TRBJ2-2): EAGVVQSPRYKIIEKKQPVAFWCNPISGHNTLYWYLQNLGQGPELLIRYENEEAVDDSQLPKDRFSAERLKGVDSTLKIQPAELGDSAVYLCASSPNRVTGELFFGEGSRLTVL.

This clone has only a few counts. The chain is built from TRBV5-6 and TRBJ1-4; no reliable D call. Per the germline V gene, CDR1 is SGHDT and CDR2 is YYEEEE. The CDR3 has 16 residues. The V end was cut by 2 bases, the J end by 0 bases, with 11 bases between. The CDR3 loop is CASSFFNGATNEKLFF. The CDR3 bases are TGTGCCAGCAGCTTCTTTAACGGTGCAACTAATGAAAAACTGTTTTTT.

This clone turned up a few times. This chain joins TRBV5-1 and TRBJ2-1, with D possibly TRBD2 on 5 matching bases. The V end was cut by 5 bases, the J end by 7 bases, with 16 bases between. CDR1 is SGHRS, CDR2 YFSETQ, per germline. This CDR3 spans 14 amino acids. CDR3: CASSDREGWNEQFF. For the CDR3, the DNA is TGCGCCAGCAGTGATCGAGAGGGATGGAATGAGCAGTTCTTC.